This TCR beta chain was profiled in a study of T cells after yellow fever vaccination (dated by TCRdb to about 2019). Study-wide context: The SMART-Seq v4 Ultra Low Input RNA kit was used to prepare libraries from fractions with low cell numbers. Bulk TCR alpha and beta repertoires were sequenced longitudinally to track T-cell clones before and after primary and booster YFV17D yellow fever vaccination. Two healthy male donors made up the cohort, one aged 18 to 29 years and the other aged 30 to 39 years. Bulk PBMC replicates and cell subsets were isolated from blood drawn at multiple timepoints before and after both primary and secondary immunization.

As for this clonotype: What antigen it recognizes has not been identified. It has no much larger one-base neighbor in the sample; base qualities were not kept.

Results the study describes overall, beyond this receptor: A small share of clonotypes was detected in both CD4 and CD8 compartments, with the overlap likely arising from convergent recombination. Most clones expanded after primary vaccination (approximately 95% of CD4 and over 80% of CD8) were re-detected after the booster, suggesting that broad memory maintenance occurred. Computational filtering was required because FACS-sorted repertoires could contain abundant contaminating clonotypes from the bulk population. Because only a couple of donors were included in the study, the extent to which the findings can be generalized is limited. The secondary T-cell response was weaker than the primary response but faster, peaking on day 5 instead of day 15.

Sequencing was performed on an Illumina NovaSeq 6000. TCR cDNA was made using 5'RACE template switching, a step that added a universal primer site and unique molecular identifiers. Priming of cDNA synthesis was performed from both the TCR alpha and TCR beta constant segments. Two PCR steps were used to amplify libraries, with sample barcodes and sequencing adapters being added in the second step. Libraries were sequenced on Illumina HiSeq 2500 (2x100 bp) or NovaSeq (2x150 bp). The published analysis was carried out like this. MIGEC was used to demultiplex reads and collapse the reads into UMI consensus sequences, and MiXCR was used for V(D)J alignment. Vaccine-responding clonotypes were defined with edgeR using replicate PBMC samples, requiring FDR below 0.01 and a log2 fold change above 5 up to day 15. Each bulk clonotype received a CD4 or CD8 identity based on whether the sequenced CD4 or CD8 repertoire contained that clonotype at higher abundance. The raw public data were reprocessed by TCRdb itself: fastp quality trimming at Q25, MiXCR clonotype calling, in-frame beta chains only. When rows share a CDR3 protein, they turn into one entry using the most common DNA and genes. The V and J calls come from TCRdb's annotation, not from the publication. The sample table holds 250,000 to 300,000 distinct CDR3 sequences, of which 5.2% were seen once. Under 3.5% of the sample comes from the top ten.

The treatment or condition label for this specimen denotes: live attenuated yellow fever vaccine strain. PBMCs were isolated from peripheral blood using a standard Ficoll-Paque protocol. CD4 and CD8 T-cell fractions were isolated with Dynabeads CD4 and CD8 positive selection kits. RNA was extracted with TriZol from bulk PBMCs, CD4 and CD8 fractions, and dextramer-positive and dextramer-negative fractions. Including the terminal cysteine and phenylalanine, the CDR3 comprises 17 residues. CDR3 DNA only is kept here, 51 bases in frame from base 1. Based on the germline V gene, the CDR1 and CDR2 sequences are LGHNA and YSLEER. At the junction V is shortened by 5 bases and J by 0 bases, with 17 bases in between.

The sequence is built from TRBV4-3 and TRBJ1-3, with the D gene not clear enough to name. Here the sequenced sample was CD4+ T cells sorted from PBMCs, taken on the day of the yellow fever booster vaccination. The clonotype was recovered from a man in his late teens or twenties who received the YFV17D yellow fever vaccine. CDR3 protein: CASSTFSGIDSGNTIYF. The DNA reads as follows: TGCGCCAGCAGCACATTCTCCGGAATAGACTCTGGAAACACCATATATTTT.